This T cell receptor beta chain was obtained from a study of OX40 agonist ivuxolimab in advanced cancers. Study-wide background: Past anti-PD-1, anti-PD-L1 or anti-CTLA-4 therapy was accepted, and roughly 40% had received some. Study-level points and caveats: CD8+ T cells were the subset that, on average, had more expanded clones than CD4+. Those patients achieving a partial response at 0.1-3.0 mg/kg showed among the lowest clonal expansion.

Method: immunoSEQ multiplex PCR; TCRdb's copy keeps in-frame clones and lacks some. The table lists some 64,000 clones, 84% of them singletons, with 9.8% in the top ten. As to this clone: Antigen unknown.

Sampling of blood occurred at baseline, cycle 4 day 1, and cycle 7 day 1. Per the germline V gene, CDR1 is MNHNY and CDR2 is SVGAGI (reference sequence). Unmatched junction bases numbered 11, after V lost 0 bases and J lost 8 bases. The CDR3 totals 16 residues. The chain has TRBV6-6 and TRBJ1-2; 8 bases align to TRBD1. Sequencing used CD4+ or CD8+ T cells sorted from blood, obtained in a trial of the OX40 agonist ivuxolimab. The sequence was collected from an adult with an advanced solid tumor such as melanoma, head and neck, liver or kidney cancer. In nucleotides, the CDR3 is TGTGCCAGCAGTTACTCCCCCGGACAGGGTACTAGAGGCTACACCTTC. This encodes CASSYSPGQGTRGYTF.